The 4 T cell receptor beta chains given below trace back to one sample, sequenced in a study of T-cell reconstitution after alpha-beta-depleted transplantation in children. The authors prepared the TCRbeta library with unique molecular identifiers. In TCRdb, the PCR reads were re-called with MiXCR into one record per CDR3 protein. This table holds around 140,000 distinct CDR3 sequences, more than 8% found once. Material: PBMCs, mostly from graft donor cells, obtained 180 days after TCRalphabeta/CD19-depleted stem cell transplant. These receptors were collected from a female patient under 10 years old who had a stem cell transplant for congenital amegakaryocytic thrombocytopenia, so the T cells may come from the graft donor.

This clonotype was recorded at least ten times. The chain is built from TRBV12-3 or TRBV12-4 and TRBJ1-4, with D unresolved. The CDR3 length is 14 residues. Trimming stripped 5 bases from V and 0 bases from J, with 7 bases between. CDR3 bases: TGTGCCAGCAGTAAACAGTCAACTAATGAAAAACTGTTTTTT. Protein product: CASSKQSTNEKLFF.

The rearrangement joins TRBV6-5 to TRBJ1-2; D ambiguous. The germline gives CDR1 MNHEY, CDR2 SVGAGI. The V end lost 0 bases, the J end lost 5 bases, and 16 bases lay between the germline ends. The CDR3 totals 16 residues. The CDR3 loop reads CASSYSRLERSYGYTF. CDR3 bases: TGTGCCAGCAGTTACTCGAGGCTGGAACGATCGTATGGCTACACCTTC.

The genes are TRBV23-1 and TRBJ2-1; no clear D gene. TRBV23-1 is known as an ORF, though its function is uncertain. The germline V and J ends were trimmed by 0 bases and 13 bases, with 4 bases remaining between them. This CDR3 is built from 10 residues. The CDR3 loop is CASSQSCQFF. The CDR3 bases are TGCGCCAGCAGTCAATCGTGTCAGTTCTTC.

This clonotype was counted many times. The chain couples TRBV12-3 or TRBV12-4 to TRBJ2-3; TRBD1 is a possible D gene (6 bases). CDR3 length: 14 residues. V was shortened by 3 bases and J by 1 base, with 8 bases between the two germline ends. The CDR3 nucleotides read TGTGCCAGCAGTTTTTGGACAGGCACAGATACGCAGTATTTT. Protein: CASSFWTGTDTQYF.